This T cell receptor (beta chain) was captured by sequencing in a study of blood T cell repertoires in COVID-19. Study in general: Samples of COVID-19 (acute and convalescent) were obtained from the United States, Italy and Spain.

The length of the CDR3 is 15 residues. V was clipped by 4 bases and J by 2 bases; unmatched bases: 3. Per the germline V gene, CDR1 is MGHRA and CDR2 is YSYEKL. Only in-frame clones appear in the TCRdb table, and some are missing; sequencing was by immunoSEQ multiplex PCR. The sample shows roughly 260,000 clones, about nine tenths of them seen only once. Sequencing was carried out using peripheral blood. This clonotype was sampled from a woman aged 25 to 39 with COVID-19, enrolled during active disease. V and J are TRBV4-1 and TRBJ2-7, with 12 bases that match TRBD2. The DNA of the CDR3 is TGCGCCAGCAGCCCGCTAGCGGGAGGGCCCTACGAGCAGTACTTC. Translating it yields CASSPLAGGPYEQYF.